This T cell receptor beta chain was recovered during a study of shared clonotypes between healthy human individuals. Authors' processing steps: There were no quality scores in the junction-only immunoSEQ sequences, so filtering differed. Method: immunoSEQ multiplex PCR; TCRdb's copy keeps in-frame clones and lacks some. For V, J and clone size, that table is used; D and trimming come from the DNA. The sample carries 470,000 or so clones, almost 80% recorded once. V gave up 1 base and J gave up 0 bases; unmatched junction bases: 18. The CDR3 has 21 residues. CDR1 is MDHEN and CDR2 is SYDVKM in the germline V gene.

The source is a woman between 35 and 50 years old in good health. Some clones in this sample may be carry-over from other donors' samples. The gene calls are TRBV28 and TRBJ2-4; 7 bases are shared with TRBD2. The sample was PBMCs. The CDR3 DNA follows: TGTGCCAGCAGTTTATTTGTCTCCCTAGCGGCGAATCGACTAGCCAAAAACATTCAGTACTTC. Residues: CASSLFVSLAANRLAKNIQYF.